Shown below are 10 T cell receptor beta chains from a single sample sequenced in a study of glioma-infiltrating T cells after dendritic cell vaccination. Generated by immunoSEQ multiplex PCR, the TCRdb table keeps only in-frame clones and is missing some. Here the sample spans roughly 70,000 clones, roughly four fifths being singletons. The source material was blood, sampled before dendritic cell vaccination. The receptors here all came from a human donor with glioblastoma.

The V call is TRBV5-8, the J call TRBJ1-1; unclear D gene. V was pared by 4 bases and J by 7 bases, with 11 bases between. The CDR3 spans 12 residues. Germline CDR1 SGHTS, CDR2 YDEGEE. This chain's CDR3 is CASSREPNEAFF. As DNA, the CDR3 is TGTGCCAGCAGCCGGGAACCGAATGAAGCTTTCTTT.

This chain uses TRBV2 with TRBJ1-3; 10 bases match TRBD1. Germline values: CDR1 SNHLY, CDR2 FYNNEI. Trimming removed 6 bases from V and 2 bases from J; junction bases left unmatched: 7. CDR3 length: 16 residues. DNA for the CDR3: TGTGCCAGCAGCCGTGACGGGACAGGGGCTGGAAACACCATATATTTT. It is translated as CASSRDGTGAGNTIYF.

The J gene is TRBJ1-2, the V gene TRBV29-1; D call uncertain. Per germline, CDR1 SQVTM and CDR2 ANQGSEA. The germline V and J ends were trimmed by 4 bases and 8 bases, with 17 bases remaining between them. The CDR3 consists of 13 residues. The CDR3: CSVGKKGDGGYTF. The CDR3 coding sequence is TGCAGCGTTGGGAAAAAGGGAGACGGGGGCTACACCTTC.

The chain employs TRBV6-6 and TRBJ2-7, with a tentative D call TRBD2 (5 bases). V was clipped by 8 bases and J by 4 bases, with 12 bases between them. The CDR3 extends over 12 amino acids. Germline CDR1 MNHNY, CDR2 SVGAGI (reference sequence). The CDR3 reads CASSDRGYEQYV. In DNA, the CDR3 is TGTGCCAGCTCTGACCGGGGATACGAGCAGTACGTC.

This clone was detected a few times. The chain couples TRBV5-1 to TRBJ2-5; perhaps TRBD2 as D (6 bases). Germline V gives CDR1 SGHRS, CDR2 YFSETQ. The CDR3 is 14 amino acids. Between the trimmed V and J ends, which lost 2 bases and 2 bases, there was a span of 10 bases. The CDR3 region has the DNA TGCGCCAGCAGCTTCACCGGGGGACAAGAGACCCAGTACTTC. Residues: CASSFTGGQETQYF.

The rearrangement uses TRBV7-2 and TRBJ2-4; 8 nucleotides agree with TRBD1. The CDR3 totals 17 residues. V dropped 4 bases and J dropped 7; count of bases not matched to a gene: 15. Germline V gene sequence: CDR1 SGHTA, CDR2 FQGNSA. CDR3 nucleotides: TGTGCCAGCAGCTCAAAAACCGGGACAGGAGAAACCAACATTCAGTACTTC. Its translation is CASSSKTGTGETNIQYF.

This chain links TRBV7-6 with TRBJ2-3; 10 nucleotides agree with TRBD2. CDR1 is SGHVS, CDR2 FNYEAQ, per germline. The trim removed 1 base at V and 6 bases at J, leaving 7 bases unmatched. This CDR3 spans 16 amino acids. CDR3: CASSLGLAGLGDTQYF. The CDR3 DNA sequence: TGTGCCAGCAGCTTAGGACTAGCGGGCCTCGGGGATACGCAGTATTTT.

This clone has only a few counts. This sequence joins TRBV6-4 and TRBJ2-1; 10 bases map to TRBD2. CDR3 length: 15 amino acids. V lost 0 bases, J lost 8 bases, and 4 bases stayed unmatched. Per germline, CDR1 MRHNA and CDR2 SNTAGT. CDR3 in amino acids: CASSDSAGGPDEQFF. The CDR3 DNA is TGTGCCAGCAGTGACTCAGCGGGGGGGCCCGATGAGCAGTTCTTC.

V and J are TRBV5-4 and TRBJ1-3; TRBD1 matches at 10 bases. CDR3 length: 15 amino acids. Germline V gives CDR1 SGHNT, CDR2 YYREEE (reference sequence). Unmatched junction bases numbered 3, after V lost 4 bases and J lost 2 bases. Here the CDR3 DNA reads TGTGCCAGCAGCCAAGACAGGGGGCCTGGAAACACCATATATTTT. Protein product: CASSQDRGPGNTIYF.

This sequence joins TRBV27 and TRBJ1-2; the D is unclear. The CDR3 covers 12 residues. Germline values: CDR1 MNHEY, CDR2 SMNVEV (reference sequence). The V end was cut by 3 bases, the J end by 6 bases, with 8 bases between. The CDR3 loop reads CASSFNGDGYTF. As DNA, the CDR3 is TGTGCCAGCAGTTTTAACGGAGATGGCTACACCTTC.